This entry describes one T cell receptor (beta chain). Antigen unknown. The record originates from a study of cytomegalovirus exposure and HLA in healthy donors. While unrecorded immune exposures were likely, the donors were nominally healthy when sampled. Primers for the PCR totalled 60 Vbeta and 13 Jbeta. Here immunoSEQ multiplex PCR was the method, and the copy in TCRdb shows in-frame clones only, minus some. The table lists 85,000 to 130,000 clones, approximately 70% of them singletons, with 4.8% in the top ten. General observations from the study: Later, TCR association rates were found to vary by HLA locus, highest for DRB1 and lowest for HLA-C.

Trimming shortened V by 1 base and J by 3 bases, and 10 bases separated the two germline ends. The CDR3 spans 16 residues. The V gene's germline CDR1 is LNHDA and CDR2 SQIVND (reference sequence). The receptor comes from a woman under 30 in good health and CMV-seropositive. Sequenced sample: PBMCs. The V call is TRBV19, the J call TRBJ2-6, with a weak D call TRBD2 (6 bases). The CDR3 DNA sequence: TGTGCCAGTAGTATAGCGGGGGTGTTTGGGGCCAACGTCCTGACTTTC. It is translated as CASSIAGVFGANVLTF.